This T cell receptor (beta chain) was retrieved from a study of blood T cell repertoires in COVID-19. Study background: There were acute and convalescent COVID-19 samples, and they came from the United States, Italy and Spain.

This table comes from immunoSEQ multiplex PCR, and its TCRdb copy is limited to in-frame clones, with some not included. The sample yields about 61,000 clones, about nine tenths seen once. This CDR3 is 15 amino acids long. Germline V gene sequence: CDR1 SEHNR, CDR2 FQNEAQ (reference sequence). Trimming stripped 1 base from V and 4 bases from J, with 11 bases between. In this sample, this clone turned up a few times. Sequenced material: peripheral blood. J is TRBJ2-1 and V is TRBV7-9, with D possibly TRBD1 on 6 matching bases. This receptor was identified in a woman between 50 and 59 years old with active or convalescent COVID-19. CDR3 sequence: CASSLVMGAYNEQFF. Here the CDR3 DNA reads TGTGCCAGCAGCTTAGTGATGGGGGCTTACAATGAGCAGTTCTTC.